These 30 T cell receptor beta chains came from one sample sequenced in a study of cytomegalovirus exposure and HLA in healthy donors. The PCR contained 60 Vbeta and 13 Jbeta primers. Profiling relied on immunoSEQ multiplex PCR, and the TCRdb table lists in-frame clones only, not all of them. The data hold some 100,000 clones, with roughly 74% observed a single time. The sequenced sample was PBMCs. The source of these receptors is a woman aged 40 to 49 in good health and CMV-seronegative.

This clone was seen only once. One end of the junction is discordant with germline, which a read error may explain. This chain joins TRBV7-9 and TRBJ2-7, with 8 bases identical to TRBD1. Germline V gives CDR1 SEHNR, CDR2 FQNEAQ (reference sequence). The CDR3 is 14 residues long. DNA for the CDR3: TGTTCCAGCAGCTCTCGACAGGGGTCCTACGAGCAGTACTTC. Protein sequence: CSSSSRQGSYEQYF.

This clone has only a few counts. The V call is TRBV7-2, the J call TRBJ2-5; 10 bases match TRBD2. Germline CDR1 reads SGHTA; CDR2 reads FQGNSA. The CDR3 has 15 residues. The ends lost 6 bases at V and 1 base at J; junction bases unmatched: 5. CDR3 nucleotide sequence: TGTGCCAGCAGGGCCAGCGGGGGGGGCCAAGAGACCCAGTACTTC. Amino acid sequence: CASRASGGGQETQYF.

This chain uses TRBV6-1 with TRBJ1-4, with a possible D match to TRBD1 (6 bases). The germline CDR1 and CDR2 sequences are MNHNS and SASEGT. The germline V and J ends were trimmed by 7 bases and 8 bases, with 14 bases remaining between them. This CDR3 has 13 amino acids. The CDR3 DNA follows: TGTGCCAGCACGGGCGGGGGCTGGGAAAAACTGTTTTTT. Protein product: CASTGGGWEKLFF.

This clone came up once. The J gene is TRBJ2-1, the V gene TRBV4-1; 9 bases map to TRBD1. V was pared by 0 bases and J by 0 bases, with 6 bases of the junction left unmatched. The CDR3 contains 18 residues. Germline V gene data show CDR1 as MGHRA and CDR2 as YSYEKL. The CDR3 DNA reads as TGCGCCAGCAGCCAAGATCCTGGACAGGGGCGCTCCTACAATGAGCAGTTCTTC. It is translated as CASSQDPGQGRSYNEQFF.

The chain links TRBV11-2 to TRBJ1-4; possibly TRBD1 for D (6 bases). The CDR3 is 18 residues long. The V end was cut by 5 bases, the J end by 3 bases, with 22 bases between. CDR1 and CDR2 from the germline V gene are SGHAT and FQNNGV. For the CDR3, the DNA is TGTGCCAGCAGCCATCGATACCAGGGGAATTGGGCTAATGAAAAACTGTTTTTT. Residues: CASSHRYQGNWANEKLFF.

This clone was found once. V and J are TRBV18 and TRBJ2-2; tentatively, D is TRBD2 (7 bases). Germline V gene lookup returns CDR1 KGHSH and CDR2 LQKENI. Trimming pared 2 bases from V and 1 base from J, leaving 11 bases between. The CDR3 loop spans 16 amino acids. CDR3 nucleotides: TGTGCCAGCTCACCAAACGGGGGGCAGAACACCGGGGAGCTGTTTTTT. It codes for CASSPNGGQNTGELFF.

The chain couples TRBV30 to TRBJ1-5, with TRBD1 matching over 7 bases. Germline assignment: CDR1 GTSNPN and CDR2 SVGIG (reference sequence). The CDR3 runs 14 residues. After removal of 0 bases from V and 7 bases from J, the junction contained 6 bases not matched to a gene. The chain's CDR3 is CAWSVRGGWQPQHF. The CDR3 region has the DNA TGTGCCTGGAGTGTACGAGGGGGCTGGCAGCCCCAGCATTTT.

The J gene is TRBJ2-4, the V gene TRBV5-1; tentative D call: TRBD1 (5 bases). This CDR3 contains 15 residues. The germline V and J ends were trimmed by 4 bases and 6 bases, with 17 bases remaining between them. Germline CDR1 is SGHRS and CDR2 is YFSETQ. The CDR3 DNA is TGCGCCAGCAGCCCCAGTCCCCAGGGTGTAAACATTCAGTACTTC. This encodes CASSPSPQGVNIQYF.

The rearrangement uses TRBV25-1 and TRBJ1-2; D remains unclear. The CDR3 runs 12 residues. Germline CDR1 and CDR2: MGHDK and SYGVNS. Between the trimmed V and J ends, which lost 2 bases and 4 bases, there was a span of 5 bases. The CDR3 sequence: CASSEMSYGYTF. CDR3 nucleotide sequence: TGTGCCAGCAGTGAAATGAGCTATGGCTACACCTTC.

The chain recombines TRBV19 with TRBJ1-4; TRBD1 agrees at 10 bases. V lost 7 bases, J lost 8 bases, and 10 bases stayed unmatched. Germline V gene lookup returns CDR1 LNHDA and CDR2 SQIVND (reference sequence). This CDR3 comprises 15 residues. Written as DNA, the CDR3 is TGTGCCAGTATTGGCTGGGACAGGGGAAACGAAAAACTGTTTTTT. It translates to CASIGWDRGNEKLFF. Together with reference TRBV19 and TRBJ1-4, the CDR3 gives the full variable domain: DGGITQSPKYLFRKEGQNVTLSCEQNLNHDAMYWYRQDPGQGLRLIYYSQIVNDFQKGDIAEGYSVSREKKESFPLTVTSAQKNPTAFYLCASIGWDRGNEKLFFGSGTQLSVL.

V usage is TRBV6-5 and J usage is TRBJ2-5; the D gene is possibly TRBD2 (6 bases). V lost 2 bases to trimming and J lost 4 bases, with 17 bases between them. This CDR3 is built from 16 residues. Germline CDR1 MNHEY, CDR2 SVGAGI. CDR3 sequence: CASSYGGRMGGETQYF. DNA of the CDR3: TGTGCCAGCAGTTACGGGGGGAGGATGGGGGGAGAGACCCAGTACTTC.

The chain couples TRBV7-6 to TRBJ2-1, with TRBD2 matching over 11 bases. The junction had 5 bases not matched to a gene; V was cut back by 5 bases and J by 5 bases. Germline V gene sequence: CDR1 SGHVS, CDR2 FNYEAQ. CDR3 size: 15 residues. The CDR3 DNA is TGTGCCAGCAGCGCAACTAGCGGGGGTAACAATGAGCAGTTCTTC. Residues: CASSATSGGNNEQFF.

The chain couples TRBV29-1 to TRBJ1-2, with D hard to call. Trimming cost V 4 bases and J 8 bases, with 11 bases left between them. The CDR3 runs 11 residues. From germline, CDR1 is SQVTM and CDR2 ANQGSEA. The CDR3 coding sequence is TGCAGCGTTGGAAGGAGTGGGGGCTACACCTTC. Translation gives CSVGRSGGYTF. The variable domain in full, with the rest retrieved from reference TRBV29-1 and TRBJ1-2, is SAVISQKPSRDICQRGTSLTIQCQVDSQVTMMFWYRQQPGQSLTLIATANQGSEATYESGFVIDKFPISRPNLTFSTLTVSNMSPEDSSIYLCSVGRSGGYTFGSGTRLTVV.

The J gene is TRBJ2-4, the V gene TRBV5-1, with TRBD2 as a possible D gene (5 bases). CDR1 SGHRS and CDR2 YFSETQ come from the germline V gene. Trimming left V 0 bases short and J 0 bases short, with 13 bases between. The CDR3 is made up of 17 amino acids. The CDR3 reads CASSLVWEIGAKNIQYF. The CDR3 DNA reads as TGCGCCAGCAGCTTGGTTTGGGAGATCGGAGCCAAAAACATTCAGTACTTC.

V and J are TRBV11-2 and TRBJ2-3; 7 bases are shared with TRBD1. With 5 bases clipped from V and 3 bases from J, the junction kept 11 bases outside the gene matches. Germline V gene sequence: CDR1 SGHAT, CDR2 FQNNGV. The CDR3 has 16 residues. The CDR3 protein is CASSVYRGEGTDTQYF. The CDR3 DNA reads as TGTGCCAGCAGCGTATACAGGGGAGAGGGAACAGATACGCAGTATTTT.

The CDR3 bases are TGTGCCTGGGCGGGACCCCCAAGGGGTGAAAAACTGTTTTTT. Translation gives CAWAGPPRGEKLFF. This chain uses TRBV30 with TRBJ1-4; weak D call: TRBD1 (5 bases). Germline loops: CDR1 GTSNPN, CDR2 SVGIG (reference sequence). This CDR3 comprises 14 residues. V lost 5 bases and J 7 bases, leaving 17 bases between the germline ends.

The V gene is TRBV11-1, the J gene TRBJ1-1; 8 nucleotides line up with TRBD1. Germline V gives CDR1 SGHAT, CDR2 FQDESV (reference sequence). With 5 bases clipped from V and 8 bases from J, the junction kept 4 bases outside the gene matches. The CDR3 has 12 residues. The CDR3 DNA reads as TGTGCCAGCAGCCCGACAGGGGACGAAGCTTTCTTT. It yields the protein CASSPTGDEAFF. The whole variable domain, filled in from reference TRBV11-1 and TRBJ1-1, reads EAEVAQSPRYKITEKSQAVAFWCDPISGHATLYWYRQILGQGPELLVQFQDESVVDDSQLPKDRFSAERLKGVDSTLKIQPAELGDSAMYLCASSPTGDEAFFGQGTRLTVV.

This clone appeared once. The rearrangement joins TRBV7-9 to TRBJ2-2; no firm D call. V was clipped by 5 bases and J by 4 bases, with 17 bases between them. CDR3 length equals 16 residues. The germline gives CDR1 SEHNR, CDR2 FQNEAQ (reference sequence). The CDR3 DNA reads TGTGCCAGCAGCCCCAGTTGGGCAGTTGGCACCGGGGAGCTGTTTTTT. As protein: CASSPSWAVGTGELFF.

This clone was observed once. The chain combines TRBV23-1 with TRBJ2-7, with TRBD2 as a possible D gene (6 bases). TRBV23-1 belongs to the ORF category, with a function that is uncertain. The CDR3 consists of 12 residues. The V end lost 8 bases, the J end lost 3 bases, and 11 bases lay between the germline ends. The CDR3 DNA follows: TGCGCCAGCGGGAGGACAATCTACGAGCAGTACTTC. Protein: CASGRTIYEQYF.

This clone was found a few times. The CDR3, as DNA: TGTGCCAGCAGTTTATTTATGGGGCTAGCGGGAGGGTCCTACAATGAGCAGTTCTTC. Encoded protein: CASSLFMGLAGGSYNEQFF. The chain combines TRBV28 with TRBJ2-1, with 12 bases that match TRBD2. Germline V gene sequence: CDR1 MDHEN, CDR2 SYDVKM. Trimming cost V 1 base and J 1 base; bases outside gene matches: 8. The CDR3 consists of 19 residues.

The chain uses TRBV25-1 and TRBJ2-1; possible D gene TRBD1, 6 bases. CDR3 length: 15 residues. The V end lost 7 bases, the J end lost 1 base, and 14 bases lay between the germline ends. In germline, CDR1 is MGHDK, CDR2 SYGVNS. The CDR3 nucleotides read TGTGCCAGCACCCGGGGCAGGGGTTCCTACAATGAGCAGTTCTTC. Translating it yields CASTRGRGSYNEQFF. Variable domain in full (rest from reference TRBV25-1 and TRBJ2-1): EADIYQTPRYLVIGTGKKITLECSQTMGHDKMYWYQQDPGMELHLIHYSYGVNSTEKGDLSSESTVSRIRTEHFPLTLESARPSHTSQYLCASTRGRGSYNEQFFGPGTRLTVL.

The chain couples TRBV5-4 to TRBJ2-2; D gene uncertain. The CDR3 has 15 residues. The V end lost 1 base, the J end lost 2 bases, and 9 bases lay between the germline ends. In germline, CDR1 is SGHNT, CDR2 YYREEE (reference sequence). The CDR3 protein is CASSLNSLNTGELFF. The CDR3 DNA reads TGTGCCAGCAGCTTGAACAGCCTCAACACCGGGGAGCTGTTTTTT. Variable domain in full (rest from reference TRBV5-4 and TRBJ2-2): ETGVTQSPTHLIKTRGQQVTLRCSSQSGHNTVSWYQQALGQGPQFIFQYYREEENGRGNFPPRFSGLQFPNYSSELNVNALELDDSALYLCASSLNSLNTGELFFGEGSRLTVL.

This clone was detected a few times. This rearrangement joins TRBV6-5 to TRBJ1-2, with 8 bases fitting TRBD1. The V gene's germline CDR1 is MNHEY and CDR2 SVGAGI. This CDR3 is built from 13 residues. With V trimmed by 5 bases and J by 3 bases, 2 bases remained unmatched. Here the CDR3 DNA reads TGTGCCAGCAGTCTGGACAGGGACTATGGCTACACCTTC. Protein: CASSLDRDYGYTF.

The rearrangement joins TRBV6-1 to TRBJ1-6; 7 positions agree with TRBD1. Germline CDR1 MNHNS, CDR2 SASEGT. This CDR3 contains 14 residues. V shed 4 bases and J 6 bases; nucleotides not matched to a gene: 3. CDR3 region: CASSGGQANSPLHF. The CDR3 bases are TGTGCCAGCAGTGGAGGACAGGCTAATTCACCCCTCCACTTT.

The chain recombines TRBV28 with TRBJ1-1, with a tentative D call TRBD1 (5 bases). The CDR3 sequence is 14 residues long. Trimming shortened V by 5 bases and J by 12 bases, and 22 bases separated the two germline ends. Germline assignment: CDR1 MDHEN and CDR2 SYDVKM. CDR3 region: CASSDTLGGGPTFF. CDR3 sequence (DNA): TGTGCCAGCAGTGATACATTGGGGGGGGGACCTACTTTCTTT.

V and J are TRBV7-8 and TRBJ1-3; D is unresolved. V lost 5 bases and J lost 4, with 21 bases in between. The germline V gene encodes CDR1 SGHVS and CDR2 FQNEAQ. The CDR3 is 17 residues long. The CDR3 DNA reads TGTGCCAGCAGCCCGACCGGCGACATGCTCCTGGGAAACACCATATATTTT. It is translated as CASSPTGDMLLGNTIYF.

The rearrangement links TRBV5-4 to TRBJ1-3, with D maybe TRBD1 (5 bases). V lost 0 bases and J lost 3, with 13 bases in between. Germline V gene lookup returns CDR1 SGHNT and CDR2 YYREEE (reference sequence). CDR3 length equals 16 residues. CDR3 residues: CASSLEVGGGGNTIYF. The CDR3, as DNA: TGTGCCAGCAGCTTGGAGGTGGGGGGGGGTGGAAACACCATATATTTT.

This clone came up once. The rearrangement joins TRBV18 to TRBJ2-3; 7 bases are a match to TRBD2. This CDR3 is 15 amino acids long. Germline CDR1 reads KGHSH; CDR2 reads LQKENI. After removal of 3 bases from V and 0 bases from J, the junction contained 3 bases not matched to a gene. CDR3 amino acids: CASSPVGGSTDTQYF. The CDR3 nucleotides read TGTGCCAGCTCACCCGTGGGGGGGAGCACAGATACGCAGTATTTT.

The V call is TRBV4-3, the J call TRBJ2-5, with 9 bases that match TRBD2. With V trimmed by 5 bases and J by 2 bases, 15 bases remained unmatched. The CDR3 is 18 amino acids. CDR1 is LGHNA and CDR2 is YSLEER in the germline V gene. CDR3 DNA sequence: TGCGCCAGCAGCAGCTTCTATGGAGCGGGGGGTAGGCAAGAGACCCAGTACTTC. It encodes CASSSFYGAGGRQETQYF.

The V gene is TRBV14, the J gene TRBJ2-3, with D possibly being TRBD1 (6 bases). The V end lost 4 bases, the J end lost 4 bases, and 15 bases lay between the germline ends. This CDR3 has 15 residues. The germline gives CDR1 SGHDN, CDR2 FVKESK. CDR3 sequence (DNA): TGTGCCAGCAGCCGCGGACAGTCAAGGCCAGATACGCAGTATTTT. As protein: CASSRGQSRPDTQYF.